These 25 T cell receptor beta chains share one sample of origin, sequenced in a study of shared clonotypes between healthy human individuals. Repertoires were generated with immunoSEQ multiplex PCR, while TCRdb's copy carries only in-frame clones and drops some. The sample consists of roughly 1,600,000 clones, just under 99% of them appearing once. The material sequenced was naive CD4+ T cells sorted from blood. Specified subset: CD45RA+ positively selected. All receptors derive from a man aged 25 to 40 in good health.

This sequence joins TRBV5-8 and TRBJ2-1; 9 bases map to TRBD1. Germline V CDR1 and CDR2: SGHTS, YDEGEE. V dropped 4 bases and J dropped 5; count of bases not matched to a gene: 13. This CDR3 comprises 17 residues. Here the CDR3 reads CASSPIRTGGVHNEQFF. The CDR3 DNA sequence: TGTGCCAGCAGCCCAATACGTACAGGGGGCGTCCACAATGAGCAGTTCTTC. Full variable domain (rest looked up from reference TRBV5-8 and TRBJ2-1): EAGVTQSPTHLIKTRGQQATLRCSPISGHTSVYWYQQALGLGLQFLLWYDEGEERNRGNFPPRFSGRQFPNYSSELNVNALELEDSALYLCASSPIRTGGVHNEQFFGPGTRLTVL.

The table lists this clone with a count of one. The V call is TRBV5-1, the J call TRBJ2-5, with 10 nucleotides matching TRBD2. Germline V gives CDR1 SGHRS, CDR2 YFSETQ. The CDR3 consists of 16 residues. J was trimmed by 5 bases and V by 1 base; bases with no gene match: 8. The CDR3 region has the DNA TGCGCCAGCAGCTTGATACCTAGCGGGAGTGTGGAGACCCAGTACTTC. Protein: CASSLIPSGSVETQYF.

The CDR3 sequence is CSGIFDYEQYF. The CDR3 DNA reads TGCAGCGGTATATTCGACTACGAGCAGTACTTC. The chain carries TRBV29-1 and TRBJ2-7; D unclear. Germline V gives CDR1 SQVTM, CDR2 ANQGSEA. The CDR3 spans 11 residues. Trimming pared 7 bases from V and 3 bases from J, leaving 10 bases between.

The chain carries TRBV7-8 and TRBJ2-5, with D unresolved. The germline CDR1 and CDR2 sequences are SGHVS and FQNEAQ. The V and J ends lost 2 bases and 1 base respectively, with 2 bases between them. This CDR3 spans 12 amino acids. The CDR3 DNA reads as TGTGCCAGCAGCTTAACCCAAGAGACCCAGTACTTC. Its translation: CASSLTQETQYF.

The chain recombines TRBV7-2 with TRBJ1-1; no clear D. Trimming took 2 bases from V and 3 from J, leaving 13 bases between them. This CDR3 contains 15 residues. Germline V lookup: CDR1 SGHTA, CDR2 FQGNSA. CDR3 residues: CASSLSSRIHTEAFF. The CDR3 coding sequence is TGTGCCAGCAGCTTAAGTTCCAGGATCCACACTGAAGCTTTCTTT.

Turning to this clone: This same CDR3 is encoded by further DNA sequences in the sample. V gene TRBV7-9 combines with J gene TRBJ2-7; either TRBD1 or TRBD2 may fit D (5 bases each). The CDR3 is 12 amino acids. The ends were cut back, 3 bases at V and 6 bases at J, with 9 bases in the middle. The germline V gene encodes CDR1 SEHNR and CDR2 FQNEAQ (reference sequence). The CDR3 DNA is TGTGCCAGCAGCTTGTCGGGGCCCGAGCAGTACTTC. This codes for CASSLSGPEQYF.

The V and J genes are TRBV29-1 and TRBJ2-7; 8 bases map to TRBD2. The CDR3 extends over 13 amino acids. Trimming removed 4 bases from V and 1 base from J; junction bases left unmatched: 3. Germline CDR1 SQVTM, CDR2 ANQGSEA. The CDR3 is CSVAAGVSYEQYF. The DNA for the CDR3 is TGCAGCGTTGCAGCGGGAGTGTCCTACGAGCAGTACTTC.

The V gene is TRBV27, the J gene TRBJ1-2, with 9 bases aligning to TRBD1. This CDR3 region has 14 residues. V lost 6 bases to trimming and J lost 7 bases; unmatched junction nucleotides: 9. The germline gives CDR1 MNHEY, CDR2 SMNVEV (reference sequence). The CDR3 DNA is TGTGCCAGCAGCGCCGGGACAGGGAGGTTTGGCTACACCTTC. Its translation: CASSAGTGRFGYTF.

The chain combines TRBV4-2 with TRBJ1-3, with unresolved D. V lost 0 bases to trimming and J lost 5 bases, with 5 bases between them. Per germline, CDR1 LGHNA and CDR2 YNFKEQ. CDR3 size: 13 residues. For the CDR3, the DNA is TGTGCCAGCAGCCAAGAGTCTAGAAACACCATATATTTT. It specifies CASSQESRNTIYF.

This clone has only one observation. The chain couples TRBV18 to TRBJ2-6, with a possible D match to TRBD1 (6 bases). The CDR3 loop spans 18 amino acids. V was clipped by 0 bases and J by 0 bases, with 12 bases between them. The germline V gene encodes CDR1 KGHSH and CDR2 LQKENI. The CDR3: CASSPPGQLNSGANVLTF. CDR3 bases: TGTGCCAGCTCACCACCTGGACAGTTAAACTCTGGGGCCAACGTCCTGACTTTC.

The chain has TRBV19 and TRBJ1-2; the D gene is possibly TRBD1 (5 bases). The CDR3 totals 13 residues. CDR1 is LNHDA, CDR2 SQIVND, per germline (reference sequence). V lost 5 bases to trimming and J lost 4 bases, with 11 bases between them. CDR3 sequence reads: CASSAGTSYGYTF. Written as DNA, the CDR3 is TGTGCCAGTAGTGCTGGGACTTCCTATGGCTACACCTTC.

The rearrangement links TRBV29-1 to TRBJ2-3; D tentatively reads TRBD1 or TRBD2 (6 bases each). This CDR3 is 14 amino acids long. Germline CDR1 SQVTM, CDR2 ANQGSEA. The V end was cut by 4 bases, the J end by 3 bases, with 14 bases between. DNA of the CDR3: TGCAGCGTTGCGGGACTCACAGGGACAGATACGCAGTATTTT. Amino acid sequence: CSVAGLTGTDTQYF.

The chain couples TRBV15 to TRBJ2-5; 7 bases are shared with TRBD2. Germline lookup yields CDR1 LNHNV and CDR2 YYDKDF (reference sequence). The CDR3 totals 13 residues. V gave up 5 bases and J gave up 1 base; unmatched junction bases: 1. The CDR3 nucleotides read TGTGCCACCAGCCCGGGAGGCCAAGAGACCCAGTACTTC. Translating gives CATSPGGQETQYF.

This chain uses TRBV5-1 with TRBJ1-2; D gene uncertain. Germline values: CDR1 SGHRS, CDR2 YFSETQ. The CDR3 runs 13 residues. Trimming cost V 0 bases and J 8 bases, with 11 bases left between them. The CDR3 sequence is CASSLDAFGGYTF. CDR3 sequence (DNA): TGCGCCAGCAGCTTGGATGCGTTTGGGGGCTACACCTTC.

The V gene is TRBV7-2, the J gene TRBJ2-3; D gene uncertain. The V gene's germline CDR1 is SGHTA and CDR2 FQGNSA. V lost 5 bases to trimming and J lost 4 bases, with 7 bases between them. The CDR3 extends over 12 amino acids. The chain's CDR3 is CASSPLSDTQYF. CDR3 sequence (DNA): TGTGCCAGCAGCCCGTTATCAGATACGCAGTATTTT. Together with reference TRBV7-2 and TRBJ2-3, the CDR3 gives the full variable domain: GAGVSQSPSNKVTEKGKDVELRCDPISGHTALYWYRQSLGQGLEFLIYFQGNSAPDKSGLPSDRFSAERTGGSVSTLTIQRTQQEDSAVYLCASSPLSDTQYFGPGTRLTVL.

The chain joins TRBV11-2 to TRBJ2-2; 10 positions agree with TRBD2. The ends lost 8 bases at V and 4 bases at J; junction bases unmatched: 4. The germline CDR1 and CDR2 sequences are SGHAT and FQNNGV. The CDR3 consists of 14 residues. In DNA form, the CDR3 reads TGTGCCAGCGGGCTAGCGGGAGTCACCGGGGAGCTGTTTTTT. Translation gives CASGLAGVTGELFF.

CDR3 coding DNA: TGTGCCAGCTCACCAAGGGAGGTGAACACTGAAGCTTTCTTT. Translating gives CASSPREVNTEAFF. The rearrangement joins TRBV18 to TRBJ1-1; D is undetermined. V lost 2 bases and J lost 0, with 7 bases in between. In germline, CDR1 is KGHSH, CDR2 LQKENI. The CDR3 spans 14 residues.

This rearrangement joins TRBV4-3 to TRBJ2-1, with a weak D call TRBD2 (6 bases). This CDR3 contains 16 residues. Germline CDR1 reads LGHNA; CDR2 reads YSLEER. The V end lost 4 bases, the J end lost 10 bases, and 23 bases lay between the germline ends. This CDR3 reads CASSPTGAGIIGEQFF. The CDR3 bases are TGCGCCAGCAGCCCGACGGGAGCTGGGATTATCGGGGAGCAGTTCTTC.

This clone was observed a single time. This may come from a read error, since a much larger clone is one base off. Written as DNA, the CDR3 is TGCAGTGCTAGTGAACACGAGCAGTACTTC. It translates to CSASEHEQYF. The chain employs TRBV20-1 and TRBJ2-7; D gene uncertain. Trimming shortened V by 3 bases and J by 5 bases, and 5 bases separated the two germline ends. The CDR3 consists of 10 residues. Germline V CDR1 and CDR2: DFQATT, SNEGSKA (reference sequence).

The chain is built from TRBV6-5 and TRBJ2-7; 13 positions agree with TRBD2. The V gene's germline CDR1 is MNHEY and CDR2 SVGAGI. The trim removed 8 bases at V and 5 bases at J, leaving 3 bases unmatched. The length of the CDR3 is 13 residues. The CDR3, as DNA: TGTGCCAGCGGACTAGCGGGAGTTCACGAGCAGTACTTC. Its translation is CASGLAGVHEQYF.

Comments on this clone: One end of the junction varies from germline; a read error may be responsible. The chain uses TRBV19 and TRBJ1-1, with D unresolved. This CDR3 region has 14 residues. Per germline, CDR1 LNHDA and CDR2 SQIVND (reference sequence). CDR3 residues: CASNIAGVNTEAFF. Written as DNA, the CDR3 is TGTGCCAGTAATATAGCGGGAGTGAACACTGAAGCTTTCTTT.

V and J are TRBV5-5 and TRBJ2-7; 7 positions match TRBD1. The CDR3 totals 14 residues. V lost 4 bases, J lost 2 bases, and 6 bases stayed unmatched. The germline gives CDR1 SGHKS, CDR2 YYEKEE (reference sequence). The DNA of the CDR3 is TGTGCCAGCAGCAACCGACAGGGACCCTACGAGCAGTACTTC. As protein: CASSNRQGPYEQYF.

The rearrangement links TRBV21-1 to TRBJ2-7; the table's D call, TRBD2, has no DNA check behind it. TRBV21-1 is a known pseudogene. CDR3 length: 15 residues. The chain's CDR3 is CATSEGSGRDYEQYF. CDR3 bases: TGTGCCACTAGCGAGGGTAGCGGGAGGGACTACGAGCAGTACTTC.

The V and J genes are TRBV21-1 and TRBJ1-2; the D segment call TRBD1 is taken from the table without a DNA check. TRBV21-1 is designated a pseudogene. The CDR3 extends over 18 amino acids. The CDR3 DNA reads TGTGCCAGCAGCTCCGATGGGGACAGGGGGCTTCCTAACTATGGCTACACCTTC. Its translation: CASSSDGDRGLPNYGYTF.

The chain uses TRBV5-1 and TRBJ2-5; D possibly uses TRBD1 or TRBD2 (5 bases each). Germline V gives CDR1 SGHRS, CDR2 YFSETQ. This CDR3 is 13 amino acids long. V gave up 3 bases and J gave up 5 bases, with 11 bases separating them. The CDR3 DNA follows: TGCGCCAGCAGCTCGGGACCGACGGAGACCCAGTACTTC. Its translation: CASSSGPTETQYF.